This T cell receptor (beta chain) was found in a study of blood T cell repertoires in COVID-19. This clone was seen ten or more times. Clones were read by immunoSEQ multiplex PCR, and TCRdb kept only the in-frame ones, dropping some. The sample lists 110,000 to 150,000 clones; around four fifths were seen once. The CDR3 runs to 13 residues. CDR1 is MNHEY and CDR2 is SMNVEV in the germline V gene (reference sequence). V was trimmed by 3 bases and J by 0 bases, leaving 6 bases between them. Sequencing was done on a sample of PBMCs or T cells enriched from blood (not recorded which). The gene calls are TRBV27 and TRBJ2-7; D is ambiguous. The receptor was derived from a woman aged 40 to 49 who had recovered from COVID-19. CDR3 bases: TGTGCCAGCAGTTTTAGGAGCTCCTACGAGCAGTACTTC. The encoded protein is CASSFRSSYEQYF.